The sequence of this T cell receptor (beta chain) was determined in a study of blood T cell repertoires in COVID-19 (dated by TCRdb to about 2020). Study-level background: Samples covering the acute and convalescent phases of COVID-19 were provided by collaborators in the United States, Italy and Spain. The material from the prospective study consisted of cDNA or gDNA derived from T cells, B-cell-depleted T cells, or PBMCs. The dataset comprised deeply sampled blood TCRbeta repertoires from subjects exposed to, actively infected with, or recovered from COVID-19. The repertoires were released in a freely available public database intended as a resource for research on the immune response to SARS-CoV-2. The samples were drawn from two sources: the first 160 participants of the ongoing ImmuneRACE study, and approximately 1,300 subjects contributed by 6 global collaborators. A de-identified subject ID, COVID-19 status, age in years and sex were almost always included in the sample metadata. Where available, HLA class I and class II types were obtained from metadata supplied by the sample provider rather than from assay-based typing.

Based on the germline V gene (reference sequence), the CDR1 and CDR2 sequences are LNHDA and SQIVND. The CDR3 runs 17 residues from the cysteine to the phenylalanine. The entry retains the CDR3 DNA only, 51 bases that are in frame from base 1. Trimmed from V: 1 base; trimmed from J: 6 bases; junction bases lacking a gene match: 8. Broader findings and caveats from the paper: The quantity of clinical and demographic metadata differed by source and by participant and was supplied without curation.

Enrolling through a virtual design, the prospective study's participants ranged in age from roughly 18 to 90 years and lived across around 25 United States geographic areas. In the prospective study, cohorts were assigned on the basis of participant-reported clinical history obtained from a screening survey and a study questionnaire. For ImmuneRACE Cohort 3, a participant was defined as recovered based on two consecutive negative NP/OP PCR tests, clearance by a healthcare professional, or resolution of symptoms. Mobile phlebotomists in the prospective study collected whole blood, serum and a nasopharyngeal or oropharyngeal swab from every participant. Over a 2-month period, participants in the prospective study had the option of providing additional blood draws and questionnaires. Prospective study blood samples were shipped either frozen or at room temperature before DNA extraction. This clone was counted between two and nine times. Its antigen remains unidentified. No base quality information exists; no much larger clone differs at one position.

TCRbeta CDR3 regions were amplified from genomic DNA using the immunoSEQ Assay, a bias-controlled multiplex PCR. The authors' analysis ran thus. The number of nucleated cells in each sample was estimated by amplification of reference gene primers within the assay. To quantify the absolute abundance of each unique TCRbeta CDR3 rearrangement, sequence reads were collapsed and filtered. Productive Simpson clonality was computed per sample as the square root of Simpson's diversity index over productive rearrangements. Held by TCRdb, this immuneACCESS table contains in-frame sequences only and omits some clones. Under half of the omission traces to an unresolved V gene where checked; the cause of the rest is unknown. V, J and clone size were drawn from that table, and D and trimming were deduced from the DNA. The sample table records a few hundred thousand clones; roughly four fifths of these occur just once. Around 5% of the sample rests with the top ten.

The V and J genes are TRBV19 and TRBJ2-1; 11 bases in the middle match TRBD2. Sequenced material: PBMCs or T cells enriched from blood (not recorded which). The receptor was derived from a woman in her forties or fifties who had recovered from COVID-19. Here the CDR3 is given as CASSIGLAGGPANEQFF. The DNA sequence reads TGTGCCAGTAGTATAGGCCTAGCGGGAGGCCCAGCCAATGAGCAGTTCTTC.